This TCR beta chain derives from a study of T-cell memory formation after mild COVID-19 (dated by TCRdb to the early 2020s). Some background on the complete study: Most TCR sequence clusters were specific to one of the two donors. In two donors, T-cell clones that expanded and contracted after mild COVID-19 were tracked by sequencing TCRalpha and TCRbeta repertoires over time. The cohort was made up of two young adult volunteers, one female and one male, who were previously healthy. Overall study outcomes, separate from this receptor: SARS-CoV-2 specificity was not confirmed for the second-wave clones peaking on day 37. Contracting CD4+ clones were found mainly in CM and EM memory subsets, while CD8+ clones were enriched in EMRA. The study covered only a couple of mild cases, and larger cohorts including severe cases with pre-infection samples were considered necessary. Clones that contracted from day 15 to 85 showed balanced CD4/CD8 phenotypes, whereas a second wave of clones that expanded from day 15 to 37 leaned towards CD4+. Some responding clones were detected in pre-infection memory, suggesting pre-existing cross-reactive memory T cells joined the SARS-CoV-2 response.

From its cysteine to its phenylalanine, the CDR3 spans 13 amino acids. The CDR3 DNA has 39 bases and is translated from base 1. V lost 6 bases and J lost 4 bases, and the count of bases not matched to a germline gene is 6. CDR1 DFQATT and CDR2 SNEGSKA are derived from the germline V gene (reference sequence). In the case of this clonotype: The specificity of this receptor is unknown. Base qualities are missing; no much larger clone stands one base away.

Sequenced on an Illumina NovaSeq 6000. Using 5'RACE with constant-segment primers, TCRalpha and TCRbeta cDNA libraries were constructed, with sample barcodes and unique molecular identifiers added in the process. RNA was extracted from every sample with Trizol reagent. Libraries were amplified in two PCR steps, with a second sample barcode and Illumina TruSeq adapters added in the second step. Libraries were sequenced on an Illumina NovaSeq with 2 x 150 bp paired-end reads. Per the authors' processing: Reads were demultiplexed and collapsed into UMI-guided consensus sequences with migec v1.2.7. Using mixcr v2.1.11, UMI consensuses were aligned to TRA and TRB V and J templates and then assembled into clonotypes. Clonotypes were classified as expanded or contracted when called significant by both edgeR and NoisET, with noise models trained on biological replicates. For edgeR calls, the cutoffs were a false discovery rate-adjusted p below 0.01 and a log2 fold-change threshold of 1. As an exploratory analysis of dynamics, PCA with hierarchical clustering was applied to max-normalized trajectories of the 1000 most abundant clonotypes. Separately sequenced CD4+ and CD8+ repertoires were used to assign the CD4 or CD8 phenotype of responding clones. TCRdb reworked the public reads: Q25 trimming with fastp, MiXCR clone assembly, productive beta chains retained. Merged by CDR3 protein, the rows form single entries marked with the most common genes and DNA. In this record, the V and J calls reflect TCRdb's handling and not the investigators' own analysis. This sample is represented by 150,000 to 200,000 distinct CDR3 sequences; around 16% of them were singletons. In total, the top ten clones hold roughly 1.9% of the sample.

Ficoll-Paque density gradient centrifugation was the method used to isolate PBMCs. This chain joins TRBV20-1 to TRBJ2-5; a stretch of 9 junction bases matches TRBD2. What was sequenced was PBMCs or a T cell subset sorted from them (not recorded which). This sequence originates from an adult woman who had mild COVID-19 (a few samples of this study predate the infection). The sample titles of this study are shuffled in the database, so cell type and time point are left out; the donor was told from shared clones. The CDR3: CSAWTSARETQYF. At the DNA level, the sequence is TGCAGTGCATGGACTAGCGCCAGAGAGACCCAGTACTTC.